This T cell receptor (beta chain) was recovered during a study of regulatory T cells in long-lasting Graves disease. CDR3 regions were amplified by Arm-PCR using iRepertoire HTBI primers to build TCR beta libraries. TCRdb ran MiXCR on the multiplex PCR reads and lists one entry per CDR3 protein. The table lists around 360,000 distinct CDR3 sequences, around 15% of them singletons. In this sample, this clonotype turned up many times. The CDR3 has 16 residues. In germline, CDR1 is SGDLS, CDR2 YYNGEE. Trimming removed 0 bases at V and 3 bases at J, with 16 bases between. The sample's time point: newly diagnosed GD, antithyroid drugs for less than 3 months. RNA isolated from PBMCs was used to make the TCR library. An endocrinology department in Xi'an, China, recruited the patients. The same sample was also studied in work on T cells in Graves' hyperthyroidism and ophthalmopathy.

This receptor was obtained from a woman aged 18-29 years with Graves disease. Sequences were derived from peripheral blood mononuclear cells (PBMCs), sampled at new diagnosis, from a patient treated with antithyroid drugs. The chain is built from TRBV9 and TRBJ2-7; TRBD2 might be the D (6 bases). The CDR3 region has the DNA TGTGCCAGCAGCGTAGTAACGGGAGCGCCTTTCTACGAGCAGTACTTC. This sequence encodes CASSVVTGAPFYEQYF.